This T cell receptor beta chain was profiled in a study of immune evolution from preneoplasia to lung adenocarcinoma. Study summary: HLA loss of heterozygosity: roughly 6.4% AIS, about 15% MIA, around 33% ADC, none AAH.

Trimming shortened V by 0 bases and J by 1 base, and 15 bases separated the two germline ends. The length of the CDR3 is 17 residues. CDR1 and CDR2 (germline): MNHEY, SMNVEV (reference sequence). Premalignant or tumor cells were enriched by macro-dissection after pathologic assessment. Sequenced by immunoSEQ multiplex PCR; TCRdb stores in-frame clones only, minus some. The sample records some 6,500 clones, approximately 80% being singletons. Turning to this clone: The antigen is unknown.

Study-level findings and limits: Highest clonality occurred in KRAS-mutant, not EGFR-mutant or double wild-type, nodules. Later-stage lesions appeared to have more T cells, more diversity, less clonality.

The receptor's source is an older donor with lung adenocarcinoma. The sequencing input was FFPE lung adenocarcinoma in situ tissue. The gene calls are TRBV27 and TRBJ1-2, with D hard to call. CDR3 bases: TGTGCCAGCAGTTTATCGGCAACTCGAACCCTTAACTATGGCTACACCTTC. The encoded protein is CASSLSATRTLNYGYTF.